The entry below gives a single TCR beta chain sequence along with its context. Its cognate antigen has yet to be identified. No much larger clonotype is one base removed from it; base qualities were not supplied. The library was generated by the immunoSEQ multiplex PCR assay. Following the manufacturer's protocol, the hsTCRB Kit was used to amplify rearranged TCR beta chain sequences. An Illumina MiSeq was used to sequence the TCRB libraries. Turning to the authors' computational methods: Demultiplexing, trimming and gene mapping were performed with the kit vendor's proprietary platform. What TCRdb holds here is the immuneACCESS table cut down to in-frame rearrangements. Part of the clones is not present; checked against another copy, under half of the missing clones reflect an unresolved V gene, and the others are unexplained. Clonal size and the V and J genes are those of that table, whereas D and trimming came from the DNA. The sample data list some 40,000 clones, and about 80% of these were observed just once. The ten largest clones add up to about 15% of the sample.

The time point label here, explained by the study, means: week 11, during vaccination. Each vaccine dose was 300 ug of a 20-mer mutant IDH1 peptide in Montanide, given subcutaneously with topical imiquimod. Donors had newly diagnosed WHO grade 3 or 4 IDH1-mutant astrocytomas with loss of nuclear ATRX. The samples were drawn from NOA16, a multicentre, single-arm, open-label phase I trial in Germany that tested a mutant IDH1 peptide vaccine in humans for the first time. The DNeasy Blood and Tissue Kit was used to extract genomic DNA from EDTA blood for TCRB sequencing. These data come from a study of a mutant IDH1 vaccine in newly diagnosed glioma (dated by TCRdb to the early 2020s). Background on the whole study: Eight vaccinations were administered to patients in weeks 1, 3, 5, 7, 11, 15, 19 and 23, corresponding to visits V03 through V10. For exploratory analyses, 25 to 30 treated patients had longitudinal TCRB deep sequencing done wherever samples were available. Of the approximately 33 patients who were treated, approximately 60% were male and roughly 38% were female, and the mean age was roughly 40 years. Prior to enrollment, standard therapy consisting of radiotherapy alone, temozolomide alone, or radiochemotherapy with temozolomide had been administered to patients, with the combination being received by most patients. Vaccination started 4-6 weeks after radiotherapy alone, or was given together with temozolomide cycles in the groups whose treatment included chemotherapy. Peripheral blood was collected at six visits: V03 (baseline), V05, V07, V10, V12 and V13.

The research as a whole found: PBMC samples for TCRB deep sequencing were selected based on availability. Vaccine-induced immune responses across multiple MHC alleles were detected in over 80% of patients. It was noted by the authors that analyses of patient blood samples could not be reproduced owing to sample limitations. Pseudoprogression seemed to be unrelated to changes in the top peripheral T cell clonotypes found by TCRB sequencing.

V is pruned by 5 bases and J by 4 bases, leaving 12 bases of the junction without a gene match. Reading from cysteine to phenylalanine, the CDR3 counts 16 amino acids. The kept DNA is CDR3 alone, 48 bases in frame from the first base. From a lookup of the germline V gene, CDR1 and CDR2 are SGHTS and YDEGEE. The source of this sequence is a woman in her 30s with glioma. Some clones in this sample may be carry-over from other donors' samples. Sequenced here: peripheral blood mononuclear cells (PBMCs), sampled from a glioma patient whose treatment included an IDH1 peptide vaccine. The chain joins TRBV5-8 to TRBJ2-1, and 7 junctional nucleotides match TRBD2. The CDR3 corresponds to CASSYFGTTSYNEQFF. The DNA sequence is given as TGTGCCAGCAGTTATTTCGGGACTACAAGTTACAATGAGCAGTTCTTC.